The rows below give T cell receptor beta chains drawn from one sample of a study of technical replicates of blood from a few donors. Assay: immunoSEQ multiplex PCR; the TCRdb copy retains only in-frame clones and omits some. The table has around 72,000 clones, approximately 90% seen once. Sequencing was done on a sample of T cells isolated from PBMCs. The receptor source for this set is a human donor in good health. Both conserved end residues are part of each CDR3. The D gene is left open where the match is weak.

CASSGGLPWIF | TGTGCCAGCTCAGGGGGACTCCCCTGGATCTTC | TRBV6-5 | - | TRBJ2-1
CASSLGGQDGYTF | TGCGCCAGCAGCTTGGGGGGGCAGGATGGCTACACCTTC | TRBV5-1 | - | TRBJ1-2
CACDQGGDEQYF | TGTGCCTGTGACCAGGGCGGGGACGAGCAGTACTTC | TRBV30 | - | TRBJ2-7
CATSRDPGGSESDTQYF | TGTGCCACCAGCAGAGATCCAGGCGGGAGTGAATCAGATACGCAGTATTTT | TRBV15 | TRBD2 | TRBJ2-3
CASSQDLGRLSGELFF | TGTGCCAGCAGCCAAGATCTAGGGAGACTGTCCGGGGAGCTGTTTTTT | TRBV4-2 | - | TRBJ2-2
CASSVERELRELFF | TGTGCCAGCAGCGTAGAGCGGGAGCTCAGGGAGCTGTTTTTT | TRBV9 | TRBD2 | TRBJ2-2
CASSLVPGQGYGYTF | TGTGCCAGCAGCTTGGTTCCGGGACAGGGGTATGGCTACACCTTC | TRBV5-5 | TRBD1 | TRBJ1-2
CASSPTSGSTNTGELFF | TGTGCCAGCAGCCCGACTAGCGGGAGCACGAACACCGGGGAGCTGTTTTTT | TRBV13 | TRBD2 | TRBJ2-2
CASSQKGGNSSGNTIYF | TGCGCCAGCAGTCAGAAAGGGGGCAATAGCTCTGGAAACACCATATATTTT | TRBV23-1 | TRBD1 | TRBJ1-3
CSGDISNYGYTF | TGCAGCGGGGACATTAGTAACTATGGCTACACCTTC | TRBV29-1 | - | TRBJ1-2
CASNIQGVNYEQFF | TGTGCCAGCAATATACAGGGGGTTAACTATGAGCAGTTCTTC | TRBV5-4 | TRBD1 | TRBJ2-1
CASKGPDSAGQPQHF | TGTGCCAGCAAGGGACCGGACAGCGCGGGTCAGCCCCAGCATTTT | TRBV25-1 | - | TRBJ1-5
CAISGAREQFF | TGTGCCATCAGTGGCGCTAGGGAGCAGTTCTTC | TRBV10-3 | - | TRBJ2-1
CASSLWEGQPQHF | TGTGCCAGCAGCTTATGGGAGGGACAGCCCCAGCATTTT | TRBV11-2 | - | TRBJ1-5
CASSPGLAWPEQFF | TGTGCCAGCAGCCCGGGACTAGCGTGGCCTGAGCAGTTCTTC | TRBV14 | TRBD2 | TRBJ2-1
CASSQEKLAGVVDTQYF | TGTGCCAGCAGCCAAGAGAAACTAGCGGGAGTCGTAGATACGCAGTATTTT | TRBV4-2 | TRBD2 | TRBJ2-3
CASSFHPLGQGALNEKLFF | TGTGCCAGCAGCTTCCATCCTCTAGGACAGGGGGCCCTTAATGAAAAACTGTTTTTT | TRBV7-9 | TRBD1 | TRBJ1-4
CASSDRTSGYEQYF | TGTGCCAGCAGTGATAGGACTAGCGGCTACGAGCAGTACTTC | TRBV2 | TRBD2 | TRBJ2-7
CASSIVGYSYNEQFF | TGTGCCAGTAGTATAGTCGGGTATTCCTACAATGAGCAGTTCTTC | TRBV19 | - | TRBJ2-1
CSALKGQGQPNTEAFF | TGCAGCGCCTTGAAAGGACAGGGGCAACCGAACACTGAAGCTTTCTTT | TRBV29-1 | TRBD1 | TRBJ1-1
CASSLYGGRVVRDNEQFF | TGTGCCAGCAGCTTATACGGCGGGAGGGTGGTTCGGGACAATGAGCAGTTCTTC | TRBV7-6 | TRBD2 | TRBJ2-1
CASSPEDRVRTGELFF | TGTGCCAGTAGTCCTGAGGACAGGGTGAGGACCGGGGAGCTGTTTTTT | TRBV19 | TRBD1 | TRBJ2-2